This T cell receptor beta chain appears in the sequencing data of a study of cytomegalovirus exposure and HLA in healthy donors. A few counts support this clone. The donors (healthy individuals) were bone marrow donors. The study ran its PCR with 60 Vbeta and 13 Jbeta primers. Method: immunoSEQ multiplex PCR; TCRdb's copy keeps in-frame clones and lacks some. Among about 120,000 clones listed, 55% to 75% were seen once. The CDR3 sequence is 16 residues long. With 2 bases removed from V and 1 base from J, the gap between germline ends came to 11 bases. The germline gives CDR1 MNHEY, CDR2 SMNVEV (reference sequence).

The rearrangement links TRBV27 to TRBJ2-2; a possible D gene is TRBD2 (6 bases). This receptor was obtained from a middle-aged woman in good health and CMV-seropositive. Sequencing input: PBMCs. CDR3: CASSLGVRGNTGELFF. As DNA, the CDR3 is TGTGCCAGCAGTTTAGGCGTGCGGGGGAACACCGGGGAGCTGTTTTTT.